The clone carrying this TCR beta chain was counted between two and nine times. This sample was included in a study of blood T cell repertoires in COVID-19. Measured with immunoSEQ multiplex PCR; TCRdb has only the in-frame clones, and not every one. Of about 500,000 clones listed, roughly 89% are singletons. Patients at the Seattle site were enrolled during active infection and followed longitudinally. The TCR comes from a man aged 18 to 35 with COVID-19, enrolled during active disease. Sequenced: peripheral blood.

The CDR3 region has the DNA TGCGCCAGCAGTGCCGGGGTTTGGGTTGAAGCTTTCTTT. As protein: CASSAGVWVEAFF. The chain recombines TRBV10-2 with TRBJ1-1; D is undetermined. Trimming stripped 4 bases from V and 7 bases from J, with 13 bases between. Looked up from germline, CDR1 is WSHSY and CDR2 is SAAADI. The CDR3 covers 13 residues.